The 29 T cell receptor beta chains presented below share a single source sample, sequenced in a study of circulating and synovial CD4+ cells in juvenile arthritis. The table came from immunoSEQ multiplex PCR; TCRdb's copy has only in-frame clones and leaves some out. Of about 34,000 clones detected, about 95% appear once; the ten largest clones hold 0.15% to 0.2%. Sequenced sample: CD4+ T cells from blood. Source of these receptors: a human donor with juvenile idiopathic arthritis.

This clone was observed a handful of times. The V and J genes are TRBV27 and TRBJ1-1; 9 positions agree with TRBD1. CDR1 is MNHEY, CDR2 SMNVEV, per germline (reference sequence). The CDR3 consists of 13 residues. The ends lost 8 bases at V and 3 bases at J; junction bases unmatched: 4. CDR3 residues: CASCDRGDTEAFF. Written as DNA, the CDR3 is TGTGCCAGCTGTGACAGGGGGGACACTGAAGCTTTCTTT.

As regards this clone: One end of the junction does not line up with germline, which may come from a read error. The same CDR3 also results from other DNA sequences found in this sample. The chain links TRBV6-6 to TRBJ1-6, with unresolved D. Germline V gene lookup returns CDR1 MNHNY and CDR2 SVGAGI (reference sequence). This CDR3 is built from 15 residues. The CDR3 nucleotides read TGTGCCAGCAGTAGTTCCATGGCCCTTAATTCCCCCCTCCACTTT. Translation gives CASSSSMALNSPLHF.

This clone was observed a single time. This chain uses TRBV19 with TRBJ2-5; 9 bases line up with TRBD2. The germline V gene encodes CDR1 LNHDA and CDR2 SQIVND (reference sequence). The CDR3 runs to 14 residues. V lost 6 bases, J lost 1 base, and 3 bases stayed unmatched. The CDR3 here is CASRASGTQETQYF. CDR3 sequence (DNA): TGTGCCAGTAGGGCTAGCGGGACCCAAGAGACCCAGTACTTC.

The chain is built from TRBV19 and TRBJ1-2; weak D call: TRBD1 (5 bases). CDR1 LNHDA and CDR2 SQIVND come from the germline V gene (reference sequence). The CDR3 covers 12 residues. V lost 4 bases to trimming and J lost 8 bases, with 11 bases between them. The CDR3 DNA sequence: TGTGCCAGTAGTAACCAGGGAGGAGGCTACACCTTC. This codes for CASSNQGGGYTF.

The V and J genes are TRBV5-4 and TRBJ1-6; 7 nucleotides agree with TRBD1. The CDR3 sequence is 14 residues long. Germline loops: CDR1 SGHNT, CDR2 YYREEE (reference sequence). The V and J ends lost 0 bases and 13 bases, in that order; junction bases with no gene match: 7. The CDR3, as DNA: TGTGCCAGCAGCTTGGGACAGGGACAATTCCCCCTCCACTTT. It is translated as CASSLGQGQFPLHF.

This clone was picked up a small number of times. This rearrangement joins TRBV28 to TRBJ2-2; 8 bases match TRBD2. Trimming cost V 6 bases and J 3 bases; bases outside gene matches: 6. This CDR3 contains 15 residues. Per germline, CDR1 MDHEN and CDR2 SYDVKM. CDR3 sequence: CASSPGTRDTGELFF. In nucleotides, the CDR3 is TGTGCCAGCAGCCCCGGGACTAGAGACACCGGGGAGCTGTTTTTT.

On this clone itself: Germline is not matched at one junction end, which may reflect a read error. The J gene is TRBJ1-1, the V gene TRBV6-1; 9 bases align to TRBD1. CDR3 length: 14 residues. CDR1 and CDR2 from the germline V gene are MNHNS and SASEGT. CDR3 bases: TGTGCCAGCTCCCGGGACAGGGTGAACGCTGAAGCTTTCTTT. Its translation: CASSRDRVNAEAFF.

The rearrangement links TRBV30 to TRBJ1-2, with no clear D. The CDR3 length is 14 residues. V gave up 1 base and J gave up 0 bases, with 9 bases separating them. CDR1 is GTSNPN and CDR2 is SVGIG in the germline V gene (reference sequence). The DNA of the CDR3 is TGTGCCTGGAGTGACCACGGGGCTAACTATGGCTACACCTTC. Protein product: CAWSDHGANYGYTF.

For this clone: An end of the junction does not agree with germline; a read error may underlie this. The V call is TRBV7-9, the J call TRBJ2-1, with TRBD1 as a possible D gene (7 bases). The germline V gene has CDR1 SEHNR and CDR2 FQNEAQ (reference sequence). The CDR3 loop spans 12 amino acids. The CDR3 region is CASSPTSPGGIF. The CDR3 coding sequence is TGTGCCAGCAGCCCGACTTCCCCAGGGGGGATCTTC.

This clone occurred once. The V call is TRBV21-1, the J call TRBJ2-7; no DNA check was done on the table's D call, TRBD1. TRBV21-1 is tagged as a pseudogene. The CDR3 is 17 residues long. The CDR3 DNA reads as TGTGCCAGCAGCACCCTTACGGGGACAGGGGGTCTGTACGAGCAGTACTTC. Translation gives CASSTLTGTGGLYEQYF.

The CDR3 DNA reads as TGTGCCAGTAGTCCGACAGGGGTGATCAGTCGGGGGAATGAGCAGTTCTTC. This encodes CASSPTGVISRGNEQFF. The V gene is TRBV19, the J gene TRBJ2-1, with 8 bases identical to TRBD1. Trimming removed 5 bases from V and 7 bases from J; junction bases left unmatched: 16. Per germline, CDR1 LNHDA and CDR2 SQIVND (reference sequence). This CDR3 region has 17 residues.

The J gene is TRBJ1-3, the V gene TRBV11-2, with TRBD1 matching 7 bases. J lost 4 bases, V lost 3 bases, and 15 bases had no gene match. Germline V CDR1 and CDR2: SGHAT, FQNNGV. The CDR3 is made up of 18 amino acids. The DNA for the CDR3 is TGTGCCAGCAGCTTGGGAGGTCCGGGACAGCATTGGGGAAACACCATATATTTT. Its translation is CASSLGGPGQHWGNTIYF.

This clone was recorded only once. The V call is TRBV7-3, the J call TRBJ2-1, with TRBD2 identical over 7 bases. From germline, CDR1 is SGHTA and CDR2 FQGTGA. CDR3 length: 13 amino acids. J lost 9 bases, V lost 1 base, and 3 bases had no gene match. CDR3 loop: CASSLNPGGEQFF. As DNA, the CDR3 is TGTGCCAGCAGCTTAAACCCGGGGGGTGAGCAGTTCTTC.

V usage is TRBV29-1 and J usage is TRBJ2-1, with 7 bases that match TRBD1. The length of the CDR3 is 15 residues. CDR1 is SQVTM and CDR2 is ANQGSEA in the germline V gene. V was pared by 5 bases and J by 0 bases, with 7 bases of the junction left unmatched. CDR3 in amino acids: CSVLGTAFSYNEQFF. DNA for the CDR3: TGCAGCGTTTTGGGGACAGCCTTCTCCTACAATGAGCAGTTCTTC.

The chain joins TRBV5-1 to TRBJ2-7; TRBD1 is a possible D gene (6 bases). Trimming took off 3 bases at V and 3 bases at J, with 16 bases between the two ends. This CDR3 region has 15 residues. The germline V gene encodes CDR1 SGHRS and CDR2 YFSETQ. This CDR3 is CASSYSQGSNYEQYF. The CDR3 bases are TGCGCCAGCAGCTACTCGCAGGGGTCCAACTACGAGCAGTACTTC.

This chain joins TRBV5-8 and TRBJ2-2; D is possibly TRBD1 (6 bases). Germline V gene data show CDR1 as SGHTS and CDR2 as YDEGEE. CDR3 length equals 15 residues. The ends were cut back, 7 bases at V and 0 bases at J, with 13 bases in the middle. The CDR3 here is CASPPGQTNTGELFF. The DNA for the CDR3 is TGTGCCAGCCCCCCAGGACAGACGAACACCGGGGAGCTGTTTTTT.

CDR3 DNA sequence: TGTGCCAGCAGGGTGGGGGGGGACACCGGGGAGCTGTTTTTT. Protein: CASRVGGDTGELFF. V usage is TRBV4-2 and J usage is TRBJ2-2; TRBD2 matches at 7 bases. V was pared by 6 bases and J by 3 bases, with 4 bases of the junction left unmatched. The CDR3 consists of 14 residues. Germline assignment: CDR1 LGHNA and CDR2 YNFKEQ.

This clone was detected only a few times. The CDR3 sequence is CASSARGGTEGYTF. The CDR3 DNA reads as TGTGCCAGCAGCGCAAGGGGAGGCACGGAAGGCTACACCTTC. The chain employs TRBV9 and TRBJ1-2, with D possibly TRBD1 on 5 matching bases. CDR1 SGDLS and CDR2 YYNGEE come from the germline V gene. V dropped 3 bases and J dropped 8 bases, with 17 bases sitting between them. This CDR3 has 14 amino acids.

The V and J genes are TRBV5-1 and TRBJ2-3; unclear D gene. Germline assignment: CDR1 SGHRS and CDR2 YFSETQ. Trimming pared 3 bases from V and 6 bases from J, leaving 14 bases between. The CDR3 has 14 amino acids. CDR3 nucleotides: TGCGCCAGCAGCTCCCGATCTAGTGAGGATACGCAGTATTTT. It specifies CASSSRSSEDTQYF.

The V gene is TRBV18, the J gene TRBJ2-5; possible D gene TRBD1, 5 bases. Trimming shortened V by 2 bases and J by 5 bases, and 21 bases separated the two germline ends. Germline CDR1 and CDR2: KGHSH and LQKENI. The CDR3 runs to 17 residues. The CDR3 sequence: CASSPFGWAGPVETQYF. The CDR3 DNA reads as TGTGCCAGCTCACCATTCGGCTGGGCAGGGCCCGTGGAGACCCAGTACTTC.

The table lists this clone with a count of one. V and J are TRBV4-2 and TRBJ2-1, with 15 bases identical to TRBD2. The germline CDR1 and CDR2 sequences are LGHNA and YNFKEQ. Germline trimming cut 6 bases from V and 8 bases from J; bases unmatched to any gene: 14. This CDR3 comprises 18 residues. This CDR3 is CASSARGGLAGGSYEQFF. The CDR3, as DNA: TGTGCCAGCAGTGCCCGCGGGGGACTAGCGGGGGGATCATATGAGCAGTTCTTC.

This rearrangement joins TRBV7-3 to TRBJ2-3, with TRBD2 as a possible D gene (6 bases). This CDR3 has 14 residues. Trimming pared 5 bases from V and 3 bases from J, leaving 12 bases between. Germline V gene data show CDR1 as SGHTA and CDR2 as FQGTGA. The CDR3 reads CASSLDGRTDTQYF. The CDR3 bases are TGTGCCAGCAGCCTCGACGGGAGAACAGATACGCAGTATTTT.

The CDR3 is CASSSDREDSPLHF. The CDR3 DNA follows: TGTGCCAGCAGCTCGGACAGGGAGGACTCACCCCTCCACTTT. V usage is TRBV7-3 and J usage is TRBJ1-6; TRBD1 agrees at 8 bases. V shed 4 bases, J shed 10 bases, and the junction held 6 bases outside the gene matches. This CDR3 region has 14 residues. Germline loops: CDR1 SGHTA, CDR2 FQGTGA. The full variable domain, in which reference TRBV7-3 and TRBJ1-6 provide the parts outside the CDR3, is GAGVSQTPSNKVTEKGKYVELRCDPISGHTALYWYRQSLGQGPEFLIYFQGTGAADDSGLPNDRFFAVRPEGSVSTLKIQRTERGDSAVYLCASSSDREDSPLHFGNGTRLTVT.

This clone was seen only once. The chain recombines TRBV28 with TRBJ2-5, with TRBD1 matching 9 bases. The DNA matches TRBJ2-7 better at its end, which makes the J call doubtful. The V gene's germline CDR1 is MDHEN and CDR2 SYDVKM. This CDR3 contains 14 residues. CDR3 bases: TGTGCCAGCAACCCTCGGACAGGGGTTTACGAGCAGTACTTC. It specifies CASNPRTGVYEQYF.

The chain couples TRBV20-1 to TRBJ1-3; the D is unclear. The germline V gene encodes CDR1 DFQATT and CDR2 SNEGSKA (reference sequence). Trimming took off 3 bases at V and 4 bases at J, with 4 bases between the two ends. The CDR3 length is 11 residues. The CDR3 reads CSASIGNTIYF. CDR3 sequence (DNA): TGCAGTGCTAGTATCGGAAACACCATATATTTT.

The chain joins TRBV28 to TRBJ2-7, with a weak D call TRBD2 (6 bases). Trimming pared 5 bases from V and 2 bases from J, leaving 13 bases between. The CDR3 length is 14 residues. Germline V gene lookup returns CDR1 MDHEN and CDR2 SYDVKM. The DNA of the CDR3 is TGTGCCAGCAGTCTGGGGACTCGGACCTACGAGCAGTACTTC. It specifies CASSLGTRTYEQYF.

The genes are TRBV18 and TRBJ2-3; unclear D gene. Germline loops: CDR1 KGHSH, CDR2 LQKENI. V lost 0 bases, J lost 4 bases, and 8 bases lay in between. This CDR3 is built from 14 residues. The CDR3 here is CASSPPRFADTQYF. In DNA, the CDR3 is TGTGCCAGCTCACCACCGAGGTTTGCAGATACGCAGTATTTT.

CDR3 loop: CASSESGGWDEKLFF. The CDR3 DNA reads TGTGCCAGCAGTGAATCTGGCGGGTGGGATGAAAAACTGTTTTTT. The chain employs TRBV25-1 and TRBJ1-4; no definite D call. The CDR3 consists of 15 residues. V was pared by 1 base and J by 6 bases, with 12 bases between. Germline CDR1 reads MGHDK; CDR2 reads SYGVNS. Using reference TRBV25-1 and TRBJ1-4 for the parts outside the CDR3, the full variable domain is EADIYQTPRYLVIGTGKKITLECSQTMGHDKMYWYQQDPGMELHLIHYSYGVNSTEKGDLSSESTVSRIRTEHFPLTLESARPSHTSQYLCASSESGGWDEKLFFGSGTQLSVL.

The CDR3 sequence: CASSFQGTGNTIYF. DNA for the CDR3: TGTGCCAGCAGCTTTCAGGGAACCGGAAACACCATATATTTT. This chain joins TRBV7-2 and TRBJ1-3; D may be TRBD1 (5 bases). The V end was cut by 3 bases, the J end by 4 bases, with 10 bases between. Per the germline V gene, CDR1 is SGHTA and CDR2 is FQGNSA. CDR3 length equals 14 residues.